The entry below gives a single T cell receptor (beta chain) sequence along with its context. At one end, the junction sequence differs from germline, possibly due to a read error. The data belong to a study of Graves' ophthalmopathy and Graves' hyperthyroidism. The CDR3 totals 15 residues. Amplified TCR beta CDR3 regions were obtained using RNA transcripts as template. The first-round RT-PCR employed HTBI primers together with the Qiagen OneStep RT-PCR kit. A multiplex PCR was then performed as the second round. In TCRdb, the multiplex PCR reads were re-called with MiXCR into one record per CDR3 protein. Found here are 400,000 to 450,000 distinct CDR3 sequences, 20% to 25% of them singletons; the top ten hold 2.5% to 3%.

The chain links TRBV12-3 or TRBV12-4 to TRBJ1-1; D uncertain. This sequence originates from a woman aged 18 to 35 with stable Graves' hyperthyroidism. Sequenced: peripheral blood. The CDR3 reads CASSLPQASNTDAFF. In nucleotides, the CDR3 is TGTGCCAGCAGTTTGCCCCAGGCGTCGAACACTGATGCTTTCTTT.